What follows are 24 T cell receptor beta chains derived from one specimen sequenced in a study of blood T cell repertoires in COVID-19. Clones were read by immunoSEQ multiplex PCR, and TCRdb kept only the in-frame ones, dropping some. Among fewer than 70,000 clones listed, about four fifths were seen once. Material for sequencing was peripheral blood. These receptors were taken from a woman aged 80 or over with acute or convalescent COVID-19.

This sequence joins TRBV24-1 and TRBJ2-3; TRBD1 is a possible D gene (6 bases). Looked up from germline, CDR1 is KGHDR and CDR2 is SFDVKD. The CDR3 sequence is 14 residues long. The V end lost 3 bases, the J end lost 7 bases, and 13 bases lay between the germline ends. The DNA for the CDR3 is TGTGCCACCAGTGATCCAGGGGTTCAGCATACGCAGTATTTT. This sequence encodes CATSDPGVQHTQYF.

V gene TRBV7-6 combines with J gene TRBJ2-3; 8 bases agree with TRBD1. Losses at the gene ends were 0 bases for V and 4 bases for J; bases not matched to a gene: 12. CDR3 length equals 18 residues. CDR1 and CDR2 from the germline V gene are SGHVS and FNYEAQ. In DNA form, the CDR3 reads TGTGCCAGCAGCTTAGCTCCAACCGGGACAGGTGGCGCAGATACGCAGTATTTT. This codes for CASSLAPTGTGGADTQYF.

The chain has TRBV18 and TRBJ1-2, with 8 positions matching TRBD1. The CDR3 is 14 residues long. V lost 4 bases, J lost 8 bases, and 9 bases stayed unmatched. Germline CDR1 and CDR2: KGHSH and LQKENI. The CDR3 loop reads CASSLTAGGWGYTF. Written as DNA, the CDR3 is TGTGCCAGCTCACTCACGGCAGGGGGCTGGGGCTACACCTTC.

The chain carries TRBV12-3 or TRBV12-4 and TRBJ1-5; D is possibly TRBD1 (6 bases). Trimming shortened V by 8 bases and J by 7 bases, and 12 bases separated the two germline ends. CDR3 length: 12 residues. CDR3 nucleotides: TGTGCCAGCTCAAGGGGGGGACAGCCCCAGCATTTT. Protein sequence: CASSRGGQPQHF.

This CDR3 is CASSDHGQKNSPLHF. DNA of the CDR3: TGTGCCAGCAGTGACCACGGACAAAAAAATTCACCCCTCCACTTT. The chain links TRBV6-4 to TRBJ1-6; D is perhaps TRBD1 (5 bases). CDR3 length: 15 residues. V shed 2 bases and J shed 7 bases, with 12 bases lying between them. CDR1 and CDR2 (germline): MRHNA, SNTAGT.

The DNA of the CDR3 is TGTGCCAGCAGTGACTTAGGGGTCGGCAATCAGCCCCAGCATTTT. Encoded protein: CASSDLGVGNQPQHF. This rearrangement joins TRBV2 to TRBJ1-5; maybe TRBD1 (5 bases). V lost 3 bases to trimming and J lost 2 bases, with 11 bases between them. CDR1 SNHLY and CDR2 FYNNEI come from the germline V gene. The CDR3 loop spans 15 amino acids.

The chain is built from TRBV6-1 and TRBJ1-6; D is undetermined. Germline values: CDR1 MNHNS, CDR2 SASEGT. V was pared by 1 base and J by 7 bases, with 11 bases between. The CDR3 is 15 amino acids. This CDR3 is CASSEGRVWNSPLHF. The CDR3 bases are TGTGCCAGCAGTGAAGGACGGGTTTGGAATTCACCCCTCCACTTT.

The chain couples TRBV19 to TRBJ2-7; D perhaps matches TRBD2 (5 bases). The CDR3 spans 13 residues. V lost 3 bases, J lost 5 bases, and 11 bases lay in between. Germline CDR1 reads LNHDA; CDR2 reads SQIVND (reference sequence). The CDR3 loop is CASSIGDSDEQYF. Here the CDR3 DNA reads TGTGCCAGTAGTATCGGGGATTCGGACGAGCAGTACTTC. The full variable domain, with the rest looked up from reference TRBV19 and TRBJ2-7, is DGGITQSPKYLFRKEGQNVTLSCEQNLNHDAMYWYRQDPGQGLRLIYYSQIVNDFQKGDIAEGYSVSREKKESFPLTVTSAQKNPTAFYLCASSIGDSDEQYFGPGTRLTVT.

The rearrangement links TRBV5-1 to TRBJ2-7; 9 bases match TRBD1. This CDR3 spans 16 amino acids. Looked up from germline, CDR1 is SGHRS and CDR2 is YFSETQ. The J segment lost 3 bases and the V segment lost 3 bases, leaving 10 bases of the junction unmatched. CDR3: CASSSGAGTGIYEQYF. The CDR3 DNA sequence: TGCGCCAGCAGCTCGGGCGCCGGGACAGGGATCTACGAGCAGTACTTC.

V and J are TRBV12-5 and TRBJ1-1, with unresolved D. This CDR3 region has 15 residues. Germline V CDR1 and CDR2: LGHNT, FRNRAP. The germline V and J ends were trimmed by 1 base and 11 bases, with 20 bases remaining between them. CDR3 in amino acids: CASGLAGWGPYAAFF. The CDR3 nucleotides read TGTGCTAGTGGTTTGGCGGGGTGGGGTCCGTACGCGGCTTTCTTT.

The J gene is TRBJ2-7, the V gene TRBV6-1; D uncertain. Germline V gene lookup returns CDR1 MNHNS and CDR2 SASEGT. The CDR3 has 17 residues. V was cut by 2 bases and J by 1 base, with 18 bases left in between. CDR3 loop: CASSEIKSSTVSYEQYF. The CDR3 DNA reads as TGTGCCAGCAGTGAAATTAAATCCTCCACTGTTTCCTACGAGCAGTACTTC.

The CDR3 is CASNSGQGRNEQYF. The CDR3 DNA is TGTGCCAGTAACTCTGGGCAGGGTAGAAACGAGCAGTACTTC. This chain uses TRBV19 with TRBJ2-7; weak D call: TRBD1 (5 bases). This CDR3 comprises 14 residues. Per the germline V gene, CDR1 is LNHDA and CDR2 is SQIVND (reference sequence). V lost 7 bases to trimming and J lost 5 bases, with 18 bases between them.

This clone has a handful of counts. The genes are TRBV9 and TRBJ2-1; 9 bases agree with TRBD2. This CDR3 has 16 residues. V shed 7 bases and J 7 bases; nucleotides not matched to a gene: 15. In germline, CDR1 is SGDLS, CDR2 YYNGEE. The CDR3 sequence is CASRRTLAGGSNEQFF. Here the CDR3 DNA reads TGTGCCAGCCGCCGGACTTTGGCGGGGGGGTCGAATGAGCAGTTCTTC. The variable domain in full, with the rest retrieved from reference TRBV9 and TRBJ2-1, is DSGVTQTPKHLITATGQRVTLRCSPRSGDLSVYWYQQSLDQGLQFLIQYYNGEERAKGNILERFSAQQFPDLHSELNLSSLELGDSALYFCASRRTLAGGSNEQFFGPGTRLTVL.

This clone was seen only a few times. V and J are TRBV30 and TRBJ1-5; the match to TRBD1 covers 11 bases. Germline CDR1 reads GTSNPN; CDR2 reads SVGIG (reference sequence). The length of the CDR3 is 15 residues. V shed 3 bases, J shed 6 bases, and the junction held 7 bases outside the gene matches. CDR3 sequence reads: CAWSSLGTGGQPQHF. CDR3 DNA sequence: TGTGCCTGGAGCTCCCTCGGGACAGGGGGTCAGCCCCAGCATTTT.

The chain recombines TRBV12-5 with TRBJ2-5; TRBD1 aligns across 9 bases. The CDR3 consists of 14 residues. The junction had 7 bases not matched to a gene; V was cut back by 5 bases and J by 6 bases. CDR1 LGHNT and CDR2 FRNRAP come from the germline V gene. In nucleotides, the CDR3 is TGTGCTAGTGGTGCATCGACAGGGGGTCAGACCCAGTACTTC. It codes for CASGASTGGQTQYF.

This chain joins TRBV9 and TRBJ2-1; maybe TRBD2 (5 bases). The CDR3 is 16 residues long. The V gene's germline CDR1 is SGDLS and CDR2 YYNGEE. Trimming removed 4 bases from V and 0 bases from J, with 14 bases in between. CDR3 DNA sequence: TGTGCCAGCAGCCCCCCGGGGTACAGCTCCTACAATGAGCAGTTCTTC. Its protein is CASSPPGYSSYNEQFF.

The gene calls are TRBV6-5 and TRBJ1-5, with 10 bases matching TRBD1. CDR3 length equals 14 residues. Germline CDR1 reads MNHEY; CDR2 reads SVGAGI. Trimming cost V 7 bases and J 3 bases; bases outside gene matches: 3. CDR3 residues: CASTGQGDNQPQHF. Here the CDR3 DNA reads TGTGCCAGCACCGGACAGGGGGACAATCAGCCCCAGCATTTT.

The chain uses TRBV27 and TRBJ1-4; 9 bases line up with TRBD1. Germline CDR1 is MNHEY and CDR2 is SMNVEV (reference sequence). The CDR3 contains 15 residues. V was pared by 6 bases and J by 3 bases, with 5 bases of the junction left unmatched. The CDR3 loop reads CASSRRQGANEKLFF. The CDR3 nucleotides read TGTGCCAGCAGCCGTAGACAGGGGGCTAATGAAAAACTGTTTTTT.

The chain carries TRBV30 and TRBJ1-3; weak D call: TRBD1 (6 bases). The CDR3 has 14 amino acids. Germline values: CDR1 GTSNPN, CDR2 SVGIG (reference sequence). V gave up 3 bases and J gave up 4 bases, with 13 bases separating them. CDR3 nucleotide sequence: TGTGCCTGGAGAGGCAGGGGCTCGGGAAACACCATATATTTT. Translated: CAWRGRGSGNTIYF.

The chain joins TRBV3-1 (or the pseudogene TRBV3-2) to TRBJ1-6, with TRBD1 matching over 7 bases. Germline-derived CDR1 and CDR2 are LGHDT and YNNKEL (reference sequence). V shed 2 bases and J 13 bases; nucleotides not matched to a gene: 5. The CDR3 has 13 amino acids. CDR3 sequence reads: CASSQIKGAPLHF. The CDR3 DNA reads TGTGCCAGCAGCCAAATCAAGGGGGCCCCCCTCCACTTT.

This chain joins TRBV19 and TRBJ2-7; possible D gene TRBD1, 5 bases. CDR3 length: 14 residues. Per the germline V gene, CDR1 is LNHDA and CDR2 is SQIVND (reference sequence). Trimming took 5 bases from V and 3 from J, leaving 14 bases between them. This CDR3 reads CASSPQGLDYEQYF. The CDR3 nucleotides are TGTGCCAGTAGTCCGCAGGGCTTGGACTACGAGCAGTACTTC.

The rearrangement joins TRBV5-1 to TRBJ2-3; 10 bases align to TRBD1. The J segment lost 3 bases and the V segment lost 0 bases, leaving 4 bases of the junction unmatched. CDR1 and CDR2 (germline): SGHRS, YFSETQ. The CDR3 length is 16 residues. The chain's CDR3 is CASSLVGQGGTDTQYF. CDR3 DNA: TGCGCCAGCAGCTTGGTAGGACAGGGGGGGACAGATACGCAGTATTTT.

The chain carries TRBV5-1 and TRBJ1-2; 7 bases fit TRBD1. Germline trimming cut 4 bases from V and 4 bases from J; bases unmatched to any gene: 4. The germline gives CDR1 SGHRS, CDR2 YFSETQ. There are 13 residues in the CDR3. The CDR3 loop is CASSRDRAYGYTF. The CDR3 DNA reads TGCGCCAGCAGCCGTGACAGGGCCTATGGCTACACCTTC.

This clone was detected only a few times. The chain couples TRBV5-4 to TRBJ1-6, with TRBD1 as a possible D gene (5 bases). The CDR3 spans 14 residues. CDR1 SGHNT and CDR2 YYREEE come from the germline V gene (reference sequence). Trimming cost V 0 bases and J 10 bases, with 11 bases left between them. CDR3 nucleotides: TGTGCCAGCAGCTTGGCGGGGGTTAGGTCACCCCTCCACTTT. Amino acid sequence: CASSLAGVRSPLHF. Drawing the rest from reference TRBV5-4 and TRBJ1-6, the complete variable domain is ETGVTQSPTHLIKTRGQQVTLRCSSQSGHNTVSWYQQALGQGPQFIFQYYREEENGRGNFPPRFSGLQFPNYSSELNVNALELDDSALYLCASSLAGVRSPLHFGNGTRLTVT.